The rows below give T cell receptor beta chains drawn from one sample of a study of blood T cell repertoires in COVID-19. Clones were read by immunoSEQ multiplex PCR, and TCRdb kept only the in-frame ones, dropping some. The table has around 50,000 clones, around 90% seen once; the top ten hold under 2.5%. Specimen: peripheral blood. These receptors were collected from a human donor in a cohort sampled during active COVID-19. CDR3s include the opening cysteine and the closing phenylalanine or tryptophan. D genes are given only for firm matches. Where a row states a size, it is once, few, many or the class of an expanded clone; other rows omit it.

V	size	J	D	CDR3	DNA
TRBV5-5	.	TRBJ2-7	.	CASSHRAAYEQYF	TGTGCCAGCAGTCACAGGGCAGCCTACGAGCAGTACTTC
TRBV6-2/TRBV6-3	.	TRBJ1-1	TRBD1	CASSWLGTASILNTEAFF	TGTGCCAGCAGTTGGCTAGGGACAGCCTCAATATTGAACACTGAAGCTTTCTTT
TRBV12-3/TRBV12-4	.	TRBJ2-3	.	CASSPSVDTQYF	TGTGCCAGCAGTCCTAGTGTAGATACGCAGTATTTT
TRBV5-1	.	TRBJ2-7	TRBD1	CASSLGGFGTGISYEQYF	TGCGCCAGCAGCTTGGGCGGGTTCGGGACAGGGATATCCTACGAGCAGTACTTC
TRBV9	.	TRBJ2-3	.	CASSVVGLSDTQYF	TGTGCCAGCAGCGTAGTTGGACTTTCAGATACGCAGTATTTT
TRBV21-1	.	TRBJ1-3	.	CASSDPGNSGNTIYF	TGTGCCAGCAGTGATCCAGGGAACTCTGGAAACACCATATATTTT
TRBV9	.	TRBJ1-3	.	CASSVQGSGNTIYF	TGTGCCAGCAGCGTCCAGGGTTCTGGAAACACCATATATTTT
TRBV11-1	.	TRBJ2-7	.	CASSRGQEEREQYF	TGTGCCAGCAGCCGAGGGCAGGAGGAACGCGAGCAGTACTTC
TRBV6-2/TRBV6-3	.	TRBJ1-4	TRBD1	CASSDRGPATNEKLFF	TGTGCCAGCAGTGACAGGGGGCCTGCAACTAATGAAAAACTGTTTTTT
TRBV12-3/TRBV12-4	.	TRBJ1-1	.	CASSSGSYLGAFF	TGTGCCAGCAGTTCAGGGTCCTATCTCGGCGCTTTCTTT
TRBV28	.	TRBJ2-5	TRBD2	CATRTRLAGDETQYF	TGTGCCACAAGGACGAGACTAGCGGGAGACGAGACCCAGTACTTC
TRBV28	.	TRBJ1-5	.	CASSFGGGLSNQPQHF	TGTGCCAGCAGTTTCGGTGGGGGACTGAGCAATCAGCCCCAGCATTTT
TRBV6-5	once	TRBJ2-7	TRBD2	CASSTGLAGGWEQYF	TGTGCCAGCAGTACCGGACTAGCGGGAGGGTGGGAGCAGTACTTC
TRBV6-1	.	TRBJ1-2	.	CASSEHPNEYGYTF	TGTGCCAGCAGTGAACACCCGAACGAGTATGGCTACACCTTC
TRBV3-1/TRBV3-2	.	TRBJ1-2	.	CASSRGRGYTF	TGTGCCAGCAGCCGAGGAAGGGGCTACACCTTC
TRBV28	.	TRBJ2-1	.	CASSLSSVLSSYNEQFF	TGTGCCAGCAGTTTATCTAGCGTTCTGAGCTCCTACAATGAGCAGTTCTTC
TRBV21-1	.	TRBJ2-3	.	CASSKTRGGRTDTQYF	TGTGCCAGCAGCAAAACTCGGGGGGGACGCACAGATACGCAGTATTTT
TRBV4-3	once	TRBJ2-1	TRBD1	CASSQDTGDSYNEQFF	TGCGCCAGCAGCCAGGATACAGGGGACTCCTACAATGAGCAGTTCTTC
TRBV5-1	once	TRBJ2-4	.	CASSSIDSLNIQYF	TGCGCCAGCAGCTCCATCGACAGCCTAAACATTCAGTACTTC
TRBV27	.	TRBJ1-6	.	CASSLSRGGALHF	TGTGCCAGCAGTCTGAGCAGGGGTGGAGCCCTCCACTTT
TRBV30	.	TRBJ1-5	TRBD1	CAWSGGTGGWQPQHF	TGTGCCTGGAGTGGCGGGACAGGAGGATGGCAGCCCCAGCATTTT
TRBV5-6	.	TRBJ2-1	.	CASSLDYSRINNEQFF	TGTGCCAGCAGCTTGGATTATAGCAGAATAAACAATGAGCAGTTCTTC
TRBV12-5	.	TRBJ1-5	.	CASGLGSGNNQPQHF	TGTGCTAGTGGTTTGGGCTCAGGGAATAATCAGCCCCAGCATTTT
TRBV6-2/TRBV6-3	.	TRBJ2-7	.	CASSFSGVDEQYF	TGTGCCAGCAGTTTTTCGGGAGTCGACGAGCAGTACTTC
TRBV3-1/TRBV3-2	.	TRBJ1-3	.	CASSLSGGDLSGNTIYF	TGTGCCAGCAGCCTTTCCGGGGGGGATCTCTCTGGAAACACCATATATTTT
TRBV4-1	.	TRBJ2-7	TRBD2	CASSQDLAGVAYEQYF	TGCGCCAGCAGCCAAGATTTGGCGGGAGTGGCCTACGAGCAGTACTTC
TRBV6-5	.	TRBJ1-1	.	CASSYSRSTEAFF	TGTGCCAGCAGTTACTCGCGTTCGACTGAAGCTTTCTTT
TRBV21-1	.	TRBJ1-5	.	CASHEPQHF	TGTGCCTCCCATGAGCCCCAGCATTTT
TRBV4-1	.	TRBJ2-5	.	CASSPGLEEETQYF	TGCGCCAGCAGCCCCGGGCTGGAGGAAGAGACCCAGTACTTC
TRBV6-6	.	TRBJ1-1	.	CASSYQGFGTEAFF	TGTGCCAGCAGTTACCAGGGTTTTGGGACTGAAGCTTTCTTT
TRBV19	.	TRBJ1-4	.	CASSIKRTTNEKLFF	TGTGCCAGTAGTATAAAGCGGACTACCAATGAAAAACTGTTTTTT
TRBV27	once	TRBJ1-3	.	CASSQGGGPGNTIYF	TGTGCCAGCAGTCAAGGGGGAGGGCCTGGAAACACCATATATTTT
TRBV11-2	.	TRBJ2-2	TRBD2	CASSLTSGGFGELFF	TGTGCCAGCAGCCTGACTAGCGGGGGGTTCGGGGAGCTGTTTTTT
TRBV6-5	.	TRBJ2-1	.	CASSTTSIGVEQFF	TGTGCCAGCAGTACGACTAGTATAGGAGTCGAGCAGTTCTTC
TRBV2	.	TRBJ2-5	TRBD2	CASAGLAGGLETQYF	TGTGCCAGCGCCGGACTAGCGGGGGGGCTTGAGACCCAGTACTTC
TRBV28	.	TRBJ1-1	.	CASSLGSDRNTEAFF	TGTGCCAGCAGTTTAGGGTCAGACAGGAACACTGAAGCTTTCTTT
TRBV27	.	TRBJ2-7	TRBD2	CASSTSGRAYEQYF	TGTGCCAGCAGTACTAGCGGGAGGGCCTACGAGCAGTACTTC
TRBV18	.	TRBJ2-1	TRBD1	CASSPGTAITNEQFF	TGTGCCAGCTCACCAGGGACAGCTATCACCAATGAGCAGTTCTTC
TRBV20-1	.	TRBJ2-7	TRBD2	CSASRGGNEQYF	TGCAGTGCTAGTCGGGGGGGCAACGAGCAGTACTTC
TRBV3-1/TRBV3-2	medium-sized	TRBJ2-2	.	CASSLQGSTGELFF	TGTGCCAGCAGCCTACAGGGTTCCACCGGGGAGCTGTTTTTT
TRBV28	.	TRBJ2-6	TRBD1	CASRLGQGAPGANVLTF	TGTGCCAGCAGATTGGGACAGGGGGCTCCCGGGGCCAACGTCCTGACTTTC
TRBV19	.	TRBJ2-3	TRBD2	CASSVGTSGSTDTQYF	TGTGCCAGTAGTGTCGGGACTAGCGGGAGCACAGATACGCAGTATTTT
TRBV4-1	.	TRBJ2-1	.	CASSQVRVRTSRNEQFF	TGCGCCAGCAGCCAAGTCAGGGTGCGGACCAGTCGGAATGAGCAGTTCTTC
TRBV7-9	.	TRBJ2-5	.	CASSLSGALQETQYF	TGTGCCAGCAGCTTATCAGGGGCCCTACAAGAGACCCAGTACTTC
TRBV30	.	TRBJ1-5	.	CAWSITGQPQHF	TGTGCCTGGAGTATAACAGGTCAGCCCCAGCATTTT
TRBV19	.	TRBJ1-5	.	CASSIDGNQPQHF	TGTGCCAGTAGTATAGACGGCAATCAGCCCCAGCATTTT
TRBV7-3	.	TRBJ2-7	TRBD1	CASSKETGGPPMSSYEQYF	TGTGCCAGCAGCAAAGAGACAGGGGGCCCACCCATGAGCTCCTACGAGCAGTACTTC
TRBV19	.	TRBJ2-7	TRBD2	CASSTRTSGRNYEQYF	TGTGCCAGTAGTACCCGAACTAGCGGGAGGAACTACGAGCAGTACTTC
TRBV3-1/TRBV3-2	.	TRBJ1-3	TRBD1	CASSQPYRGLTGNTIYF	TGTGCCAGCAGCCAACCCTACAGGGGTCTAACTGGAAACACCATATATTTT
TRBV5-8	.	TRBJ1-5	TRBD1	CASIDRGFYSNQPQHF	TGTGCCAGCATTGACAGGGGATTTTATAGCAATCAGCCCCAGCATTTT